This entry lists 24 T cell receptor beta chains sequenced from one sample in a study of blood T cell repertoires in COVID-19. Generated by immunoSEQ multiplex PCR, the TCRdb table keeps only in-frame clones and is missing some. Of about 140,000 clones in the sample, approximately 83% are singletons; the top ten hold roughly 1.4%. The source material was peripheral blood. The receptors stem from a human donor in a cohort sampled during active COVID-19.

V is TRBV21-1 and J is TRBJ2-7; the D call in the table, TRBD1, was not verified against the DNA. TRBV21-1 is tagged as a pseudogene. The CDR3 is 14 amino acids. The CDR3 region has the DNA TGTGCCAGCAGCAGGGGACAGGGCGTCCACGAGCAGTACTTC. Its protein is CASSRGQGVHEQYF.

This clone was counted a single time. The rearrangement joins TRBV24-1 to TRBJ2-1; possible D gene TRBD1, 6 bases. CDR3 length: 19 residues. Trimming took off 9 bases at V and 0 bases at J, with 26 bases between the two ends. Germline CDR1 and CDR2: KGHDR and SFDVKD. The CDR3 nucleotides are TGTGCCACCCCCACCAGGGGACGACCGCCCATGGGCTCCTACAATGAGCAGTTCTTC. Residues: CATPTRGRPPMGSYNEQFF.

This clone was observed once. The genes are TRBV28 and TRBJ2-7; 11 bases map to TRBD2. CDR1 MDHEN and CDR2 SYDVKM come from the germline V gene. This CDR3 region has 15 residues. The trim removed 5 bases at V and 7 bases at J, leaving 10 bases unmatched. The CDR3 sequence: CASSPGTSGSREQYF. The CDR3 DNA sequence: TGTGCCAGCAGTCCAGGGACTAGCGGAAGTCGGGAGCAGTACTTC.

V usage is TRBV24-1 and J usage is TRBJ1-1; 9 nucleotides match TRBD1. The CDR3 is 18 residues long. Trimming cost V 3 bases and J 3 bases; bases outside gene matches: 13. The germline CDR1 and CDR2 sequences are KGHDR and SFDVKD. This CDR3 reads CATSDTFGTGTGDTEAFF. CDR3 bases: TGTGCCACCAGTGATACCTTTGGGACAGGGACTGGTGACACTGAAGCTTTCTTT.

The chain combines TRBV19 with TRBJ2-1; 7 nucleotides match TRBD2. Germline V gives CDR1 LNHDA, CDR2 SQIVND (reference sequence). This CDR3 is 13 amino acids long. V lost 6 bases to trimming and J lost 8 bases; unmatched junction nucleotides: 7. This CDR3 reads CASRRAGVDEQFF. CDR3 DNA sequence: TGTGCCAGTAGACGGGCGGGAGTGGATGAGCAGTTCTTC. Drawing the rest from reference TRBV19 and TRBJ2-1, the complete variable domain is DGGITQSPKYLFRKEGQNVTLSCEQNLNHDAMYWYRQDPGQGLRLIYYSQIVNDFQKGDIAEGYSVSREKKESFPLTVTSAQKNPTAFYLCASRRAGVDEQFFGPGTRLTVL.

J is TRBJ2-1 and V is TRBV5-1, with 8 bases lining up with TRBD2. The CDR3 sequence is 15 residues long. Germline CDR1 is SGHRS and CDR2 is YFSETQ. J was trimmed by 5 bases and V by 1 base; bases with no gene match: 5. In DNA form, the CDR3 reads TGCGCCAGCAGCTTGTCTAGCGGGTTTAACAATGAGCAGTTCTTC. It encodes CASSLSSGFNNEQFF.

This chain links TRBV19 with TRBJ2-5, with 8 positions matching TRBD1. The CDR3 runs 15 residues. Unmatched junction bases numbered 6, after V lost 1 base and J lost 5 bases. The germline V gene encodes CDR1 LNHDA and CDR2 SQIVND (reference sequence). CDR3 coding DNA: TGTGCCAGTAGTATAGTGTCAGGGGGCGGTGAGACCCAGTACTTC. This encodes CASSIVSGGGETQYF.

V gene TRBV3-1 (or the pseudogene TRBV3-2) combines with J gene TRBJ1-2; D uncertain. Germline V gene data show CDR1 as LGHDT and CDR2 as YNNKEL (reference sequence). This CDR3 contains 13 residues. V lost 4 bases and J lost 13, with 19 bases in between. In nucleotides, the CDR3 is TGTGCCAGCAGCCCGACTAGATCCAGCCTCTTCACCTTC. Its protein product is CASSPTRSSLFTF.

This rearrangement joins TRBV27 to TRBJ2-7; 12 positions agree with TRBD2. V was pared by 5 bases and J by 3 bases, with 5 bases of the junction left unmatched. Germline V lookup: CDR1 MNHEY, CDR2 SMNVEV (reference sequence). CDR3 size: 15 residues. The CDR3 sequence is CASSIRTSGNYEQYF. The DNA of the CDR3 is TGTGCCAGCAGTATCCGGACTAGCGGGAACTACGAGCAGTACTTC.

The chain carries TRBV28 and TRBJ1-1; 7 bases fit TRBD1. The CDR3 spans 16 residues. The germline gives CDR1 MDHEN, CDR2 SYDVKM. V lost 2 bases, J lost 0 bases, and 6 bases stayed unmatched. Here the CDR3 reads CASSLNRGILNTEAFF. For the CDR3, the DNA is TGTGCCAGCAGTTTAAACAGGGGAATACTGAACACTGAAGCTTTCTTT.

The V call is TRBV10-2, the J call TRBJ2-7; TRBD1 aligns across 7 bases. Germline trimming cut 5 bases from V and 4 bases from J; bases unmatched to any gene: 5. The CDR3 consists of 13 residues. Germline V gene sequence: CDR1 WSHSY, CDR2 SAAADI. CDR3 residues: CASSPTGTYEQYF. As DNA, the CDR3 is TGCGCCAGCAGTCCGACAGGGACGTACGAGCAGTACTTC.

The chain recombines TRBV28 with TRBJ2-1; TRBD1 matches at 11 bases. This CDR3 is built from 17 residues. After removal of 6 bases from V and 5 bases from J, the junction contained 12 bases not matched to a gene. Germline V gene lookup returns CDR1 MDHEN and CDR2 SYDVKM. CDR3 residues: CASRSGQGVRKNNEQFF. The DNA for the CDR3 is TGTGCCAGCAGGTCGGGACAGGGGGTTAGAAAAAACAATGAGCAGTTCTTC.

This chain joins TRBV9 and TRBJ2-1; D unresolved. V lost 0 bases to trimming and J lost 10 bases, with 8 bases between them. Germline lookup yields CDR1 SGDLS and CDR2 YYNGEE. The CDR3 runs to 12 residues. CDR3 coding DNA: TGTGCCAGCAGCGTAGATCGGTTCGAGCAGTTCTTC. This gives the protein CASSVDRFEQFF.

Here the CDR3 DNA reads TGTGCCACCAGTGATCCCCTTACAGACAGGGGCGGCACGCATACGCAGTATTTT. Amino acids: CATSDPLTDRGGTHTQYF. The V call is TRBV24-1, the J call TRBJ2-3; 8 nucleotides line up with TRBD1. J lost 7 bases, V lost 3 bases, and 17 bases had no gene match. The CDR3 extends over 18 amino acids. The germline CDR1 and CDR2 sequences are KGHDR and SFDVKD.

The chain joins TRBV2 to TRBJ2-7, with 7 nucleotides matching TRBD2. This CDR3 is built from 12 residues. V lost 8 bases and J lost 3; bases outside the gene matches: 4. Germline V gives CDR1 SNHLY, CDR2 FYNNEI. The CDR3 DNA follows: TGTGCCAGCGGGACGGGGGGCTACGAGCAGTACTTC. As protein: CASGTGGYEQYF.

V gene TRBV28 combines with J gene TRBJ1-5; 8 bases align to TRBD1. Germline values: CDR1 MDHEN, CDR2 SYDVKM. This CDR3 has 15 amino acids. Unmatched junction bases numbered 6, after V lost 6 bases and J lost 2 bases. CDR3 loop: CASREGQGGNQPQHF. The DNA of the CDR3 is TGTGCCAGCAGAGAAGGACAGGGAGGCAATCAGCCCCAGCATTTT.

A few counts support this clone. CDR3 nucleotides: TGTGCCAGCAGCTTAGTATCGGGAGGGTGGGGCACCGGGGAGCTGTTTTTT. Its protein product is CASSLVSGGWGTGELFF. The J gene is TRBJ2-2, the V gene TRBV11-2; 8 bases agree with TRBD2. The length of the CDR3 is 17 residues. V dropped 1 base and J dropped 4; count of bases not matched to a gene: 8. Germline loops: CDR1 SGHAT, CDR2 FQNNGV.

The J gene is TRBJ2-2, the V gene TRBV29-1, with D hard to call. V lost 6 bases to trimming and J lost 3 bases, with 14 bases between them. This CDR3 region has 14 residues. The germline gives CDR1 SQVTM, CDR2 ANQGSEA. CDR3 nucleotide sequence: TGCAGCGTGACACCCGCCCTCCACACCGGGGAGCTGTTTTTT. Amino acid sequence: CSVTPALHTGELFF.

The chain uses TRBV6-1 and TRBJ1-5; D possibly corresponds to TRBD1 (5 bases). CDR1 is MNHNS, CDR2 SASEGT, per germline. V dropped 3 bases and J dropped 2 bases, with 14 bases sitting between them. This CDR3 region has 16 residues. CDR3 nucleotides: TGTGCCAGCAGTGAGCTGGCAGGGTTGGGCAATCAGCCCCAGCATTTT. It specifies CASSELAGLGNQPQHF.

V gene TRBV28 combines with J gene TRBJ1-1; no reliable D call. This CDR3 contains 10 residues. The germline gives CDR1 MDHEN, CDR2 SYDVKM. The CDR3 loop reads CEIRGTEAFF. CDR3 nucleotides: TGTGAGATACGGGGCACTGAAGCTTTCTTT.

The chain couples TRBV27 to TRBJ2-7; the D gene is possibly TRBD2 (5 bases). Germline CDR1 MNHEY, CDR2 SMNVEV (reference sequence). This CDR3 spans 11 amino acids. V dropped 8 bases and J dropped 5 bases, with 10 bases sitting between them. The CDR3 spells CASGRYDEQYF. The CDR3 DNA sequence: TGTGCCAGCGGGAGATACGACGAGCAGTACTTC.

The chain combines TRBV9 with TRBJ2-2, with D possibly TRBD2 on 6 matching bases. The V end was cut by 0 bases, the J end by 5 bases, with 11 bases between. This CDR3 comprises 15 residues. CDR1 and CDR2 from the germline V gene are SGDLS and YYNGEE. This chain's CDR3 is CASSVETSWTGELFF. In nucleotides, the CDR3 is TGTGCCAGCAGCGTAGAGACTAGTTGGACCGGGGAGCTGTTTTTT.

This chain's CDR3 is CATTGGEGTEAFF. Here the CDR3 DNA reads TGTGCCACTACAGGGGGCGAGGGCACTGAAGCTTTCTTT. V usage is TRBV6-5 and J usage is TRBJ1-1, with TRBD1 identical over 9 bases. This CDR3 spans 13 amino acids. Germline V gene data show CDR1 as MNHEY and CDR2 as SVGAGI. The V segment lost 10 bases and the J segment 4 bases; nucleotides outside the gene matches: 7.

This chain uses TRBV9 with TRBJ2-1; D gene unclear. V was shortened by 3 bases and J by 10 bases, with 11 bases between the two germline ends. CDR1 is SGDLS and CDR2 is YYNGEE in the germline V gene. This CDR3 region has 12 residues. The CDR3 loop is CASSAEHGEQFF. The CDR3 nucleotides are TGTGCCAGCAGCGCTGAACACGGGGAGCAGTTCTTC. Supplemented by reference TRBV9 and TRBJ2-1, the full variable domain reads DSGVTQTPKHLITATGQRVTLRCSPRSGDLSVYWYQQSLDQGLQFLIQYYNGEERAKGNILERFSAQQFPDLHSELNLSSLELGDSALYFCASSAEHGEQFFGPGTRLTVL.